This record looks at one T cell receptor (beta chain) sequence and its context. TCRdb redid the calling of the RT-PCR reads with MiXCR, one entry per CDR3 protein. This sample has about 700,000 distinct CDR3 sequences; 12% to 15% occur once, and the top ten carry roughly 3.6%. The CDR3 is 15 amino acids. Germline CDR1 is DFQATT and CDR2 is SNEGSKA (reference sequence). Trimming removed 5 bases from V and 9 bases from J; junction bases left unmatched: 12. This receptor was taken from a female donor in good health, serving as a healthy control. The sequenced sample consisted of memory CD4+ T cells from blood. V usage is TRBV20-1 and J usage is TRBJ2-1, with 11 bases aligning to TRBD2. This CDR3 is CSAGIIGLAGGEQFF. CDR3 sequence (DNA): TGCAGTGCTGGGATTATAGGCCTAGCGGGGGGTGAGCAGTTCTTC.